This TCR beta chain came from a study of regulatory T cells in long-lasting Graves disease. Library construction for TCR beta used iRepertoire HTBI primers and Arm-PCR of CDR3 regions. TCRdb re-derived calls from the multiplex PCR reads in MiXCR, one entry per CDR3 protein. The sample lists some 280,000 distinct CDR3 sequences, roughly 21% occurring once. V lost 0 bases, J lost 2 bases, and 14 bases lay in between. CDR1 and CDR2 (germline): SGHKS, YYEKEE (reference sequence). This CDR3 has 17 amino acids. As for time point: persistent/refractory GD, antithyroid drugs over 5 years with positive TRAb. Researchers made the TCR library from RNA that was extracted from PBMCs. The EDTA tubes were filled with around 9 milliliters of drawn peripheral blood. This clonotype was found a few times. The antigen is not known. Study-wide findings and caveats: Less diverse TCR repertoires were seen in persistent Graves' patients than in newly diagnosed ones. Favored gene segments in persistent disease were TRBV28, TRBJ1-2 and TRBJ2-5.

Material: peripheral blood mononuclear cells (PBMCs), obtained when the disease was refractory, from a patient treated with antithyroid drugs. The TCR originated in a female donor with Graves disease. This chain uses TRBV5-5 with TRBJ2-2, with D tentatively TRBD1 (6 bases). The CDR3 nucleotides read TGTGCCAGCAGCTTGGTGGTGGGGGCACCTAACACCGGGGAGCTGTTTTTT. It yields the protein CASSLVVGAPNTGELFF.